The 14 T cell receptor beta chains below were found in one sample sequenced in a study of blood T cells in healthy people across ages. Primed by a sample-barcoded 5' primer and a J-beta primer mix, a second PCR proceeded for about 7 to 12 cycles. One entry per CDR3 protein results from TCRdb running MiXCR on the 5' RACE reads. This sample yields about 1 million distinct CDR3 sequences, of which 45% are seen a single time; under 20% belongs to the top ten. The sample taken for sequencing was blood. These receptor sequences come from an older woman in good health.

CDR3 sequence (DNA): TGCAGTGCTGGATTGCTGGACAGGGCCCGTTCAACTTTCTTT. Encoded protein: CSAGLLDRARSTFF. The chain uses TRBV20-1 and TRBJ1-1; 8 nucleotides agree with TRBD1. There are 14 residues in the CDR3. The germline gives CDR1 DFQATT, CDR2 SNEGSKA (reference sequence). V trimming: 5 bases; J trimming: 12 bases; junction bases outside the gene matches: 17.

This chain joins TRBV7-3 and TRBJ1-2; D is ambiguous. This CDR3 is built from 13 residues. Trimming stripped 2 bases from V and 2 bases from J, with 6 bases between. CDR1 is SGHTA, CDR2 FQGTGA, per germline. Written as DNA, the CDR3 is TGTGCCAGCAGCTTATACGGCAACTATGGCTACACCTTC. Its translation is CASSLYGNYGYTF.

This clonotype has ten or more counts. The gene calls are TRBV7-2 and TRBJ1-2; TRBD1 agrees at 8 bases. The CDR3 runs 15 residues. J was trimmed by 3 bases and V by 5 bases; bases with no gene match: 8. Germline V gene lookup returns CDR1 SGHTA and CDR2 FQGNSA. In DNA, the CDR3 is TGTGCCAGCAGCCCATGGACAGGGATGGACTATGGCTACACCTTC. The encoded protein is CASSPWTGMDYGYTF.

The gene calls are TRBV4-1 and TRBJ2-1; no firm D call. With 0 bases removed from V and 6 bases from J, the gap between germline ends came to 18 bases. This CDR3 is 17 amino acids long. Germline CDR1 reads MGHRA; CDR2 reads YSYEKL. The CDR3: CASSQDRSSWTSNEQFF. Here the CDR3 DNA reads TGCGCCAGCAGCCAAGATCGGTCCTCGTGGACCTCCAATGAGCAGTTCTTC.

The chain has TRBV6-5 and TRBJ2-5; D is uncertain. The CDR3 length is 15 residues. Germline loops: CDR1 MNHEY, CDR2 SVGAGI. V lost 0 bases, J lost 2 bases, and 10 bases lay in between. DNA for the CDR3: TGTGCCAGCAGTTACTCGATGGGGAAACAAGAGACCCAGTACTTC. Its protein is CASSYSMGKQETQYF.

This sequence joins TRBV11-2 and TRBJ2-7; no clear D gene. This CDR3 has 15 residues. With 5 bases removed from V and 3 bases from J, the gap between germline ends came to 17 bases. In germline, CDR1 is SGHAT, CDR2 FQNNGV. The CDR3 bases are TGTGCCAGCAGCCCCACCGGGCGGAACGGCTACGAGCAGTACTTC. Its protein is CASSPTGRNGYEQYF.

V is TRBV7-9 and J is TRBJ1-1, with D tentatively TRBD1 (5 bases). Germline loops: CDR1 SEHNR, CDR2 FQNEAQ (reference sequence). This CDR3 comprises 14 residues. Trimming pared 3 bases from V and 4 bases from J, leaving 12 bases between. CDR3 DNA: TGTGCCAGCAGCTTCGGGGCGGTCGGCACTGAAGCTTTCTTT. This encodes CASSFGAVGTEAFF.

The chain carries TRBV20-1 and TRBJ2-7, with 11 bases identical to TRBD1. The CDR3 runs to 18 residues. Looked up from germline, CDR1 is DFQATT and CDR2 is SNEGSKA (reference sequence). With 5 bases clipped from V and 6 bases from J, the junction kept 21 bases outside the gene matches. This CDR3 is CSASDPLGAGTGGSEQYF. CDR3 DNA: TGCAGTGCTTCTGACCCCCTGGGGGCCGGGACAGGGGGGAGCGAGCAGTACTTC.

J is TRBJ2-1 and V is TRBV20-1; 9 bases line up with TRBD2. The closer fit of TRBJ2-7 to the DNA end suggests the J call may be wrong. The CDR3 totals 14 residues. Germline assignment: CDR1 DFQATT and CDR2 SNEGSKA (reference sequence). The DNA for the CDR3 is TGCAGTGCTAATAGCGGGAGCTCCTACAATGAGCAGTACTTC. Translating gives CSANSGSSYNEQYF.

In its sample, this clonotype was seen a few times. The chain uses TRBV11-1 and TRBJ2-5; possible D gene TRBD1, 5 bases. The CDR3 is made up of 16 amino acids. Trimming pared 5 bases from V and 1 base from J, leaving 17 bases between. Looked up from germline, CDR1 is SGHAT and CDR2 is FQDESV (reference sequence). The CDR3 here is CASSREERQFQETQYF. DNA for the CDR3: TGTGCCAGCAGCCGCGAAGAACGACAGTTCCAAGAGACCCAGTACTTC.

In its sample, this clonotype was seen many times. The V call is TRBV7-3, the J call TRBJ2-2; D assignment may be TRBD1 or TRBD2 (5 bases each). V was pared by 5 bases and J by 8 bases, with 12 bases between. The germline CDR1 and CDR2 sequences are SGHTA and FQGTGA. The CDR3 contains 13 residues. CDR3 in amino acids: CASSTQGEGELFF. As DNA, the CDR3 is TGTGCCAGCAGCACCCAGGGAGAAGGGGAGCTGTTTTTT.

This chain links TRBV6-2 or TRBV6-3 with TRBJ2-3; D perhaps matches TRBD2 (5 bases). The V and J ends lost 5 bases and 4 bases respectively, with 13 bases between them. The CDR3 has 14 residues. Germline CDR1 reads MNHEY; CDR2 reads SVGEGT. This CDR3 reads CASSDTRFADTQYF. The CDR3 DNA sequence: TGTGCCAGCAGTGATACTAGGTTCGCAGATACGCAGTATTTT.

This clonotype was detected ten times or more. This chain connects TRBV10-3 to TRBJ2-5; D not resolved. Germline V CDR1 and CDR2: ENHRY, SYGVKD. This CDR3 contains 11 residues. Trimming stripped 4 bases from V and 4 bases from J, with 4 bases between. The CDR3, as DNA: TGTGCCATCAGTGGGGGAGAGACCCAGTACTTC. This encodes CAISGGETQYF.

The genes are TRBV5-1 and TRBJ2-1, with 11 nucleotides matching TRBD1. J gave up 7 bases and V 0 bases, and 6 bases lay outside the gene matches. The length of the CDR3 is 16 residues. Germline values: CDR1 SGHRS, CDR2 YFSETQ. CDR3 protein: CASSLAGQGARNEQFF. CDR3 coding DNA: TGCGCCAGCAGCTTGGCCGGACAGGGGGCGCGTAATGAGCAGTTCTTC.